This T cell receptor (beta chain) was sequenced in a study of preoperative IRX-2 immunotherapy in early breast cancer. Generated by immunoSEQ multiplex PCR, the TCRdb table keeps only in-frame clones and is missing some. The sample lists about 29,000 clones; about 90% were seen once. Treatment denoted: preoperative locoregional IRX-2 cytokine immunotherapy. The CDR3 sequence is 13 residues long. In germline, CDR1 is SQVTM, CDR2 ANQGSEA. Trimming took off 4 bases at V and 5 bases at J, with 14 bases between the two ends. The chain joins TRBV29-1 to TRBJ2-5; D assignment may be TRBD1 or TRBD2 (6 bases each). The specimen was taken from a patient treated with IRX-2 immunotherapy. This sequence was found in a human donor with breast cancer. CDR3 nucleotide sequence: TGCAGCGTTGTTAGGGGGGCGGTGGAGACCCAGTACTTC. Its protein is CSVVRGAVETQYF.